The clone carrying this TCR beta chain was counted a few times. This CDR3 contains 13 residues. Trimming cost V 7 bases and J 7 bases, with 11 bases left between them. Germline V gene sequence: CDR1 LNHDA, CDR2 SQIVND (reference sequence). Genomic DNA provided the template from which TCR beta VDJ and CDR3 profiles were obtained. TCRdb analysed the reads with MiXCR anew, one entry per CDR3 protein. The repertoire holds approximately 98,000 distinct CDR3 sequences, with 65% to 70% as singletons. The data belong to a study of CD8+CD57+ T cells in acquired aplastic anemia. The overall study: Sorted CD4+ and CD8+ cells gave a mean 3.2 ug DNA, range about 0.19 to 27.4 ug.

By flow cytometry, patients selected for sequencing had shown an expansion of CD8+CD57+ cells. V usage is TRBV19 and J usage is TRBJ1-6, with D hard to call. The specimen sequenced was sorted CD4+, CD8+, or CD8+CD57+ T cells (not recorded which) from PBMCs. The clonotype comes from a human donor with aplastic anemia. CDR3 DNA: TGTGCCAGTAACCCGGCGGGGAATTCACCCCTCCACTTT. It encodes CASNPAGNSPLHF. Based on the CDR3 plus reference TRBV19 and TRBJ1-6, the full variable domain is DGGITQSPKYLFRKEGQNVTLSCEQNLNHDAMYWYRQDPGQGLRLIYYSQIVNDFQKGDIAEGYSVSREKKESFPLTVTSAQKNPTAFYLCASNPAGNSPLHFGNGTRLTVT.